This TCR beta chain was observed in a study of blood T cell repertoires in COVID-19. Study-wide context: T cells, B-cell-depleted T cells, or PBMCs supplied cDNA or gDNA.

Source study methods: Amplification with reference gene primers provided the estimates of nucleated cell counts. Profiled with immunoSEQ multiplex PCR; TCRdb holds only in-frame clones, not every one. That table gives V, J and clone size, and the DNA gave D and trimming. The repertoire holds some 140,000 clones, with roughly 89% as singletons. Germline CDR1 reads MGHRA; CDR2 reads YSYEKL. V lost 0 bases, J lost 2 bases, and 8 bases lay in between. The CDR3 loop spans 15 amino acids. The J gene is TRBJ2-1, the V gene TRBV4-1; a weak D match, TRBD2 (6 bases). The TCR was taken from a man between 50 and 59 years old with acute or convalescent COVID-19. Input material: peripheral blood. The CDR3 DNA reads as TGCGCCAGCAGCCAAGATGGCGGGACCTACAATGAGCAGTTCTTC. Amino acid sequence: CASSQDGGTYNEQFF.